The clone carrying this T cell receptor beta chain was found many times. The antigen is not known. These data originate in a study of response to subunit inactivated influenza vaccine. Notes on the study in general: The study's authors posited that every seasonal influenza vaccination enlists few new T cells.

This CDR3 contains 12 residues. Germline lookup yields CDR1 MNHNY and CDR2 SVGAGI (reference sequence). V shed 6 bases, J shed 6 bases, and the junction held 4 bases outside the gene matches. TCRdb redid the calling of the RT-PCR reads with MiXCR, one entry per CDR3 protein. Of around 500,000 distinct CDR3 sequences in the sample, about a tenth were seen once. The input for sequencing was PBMCs from blood, taken roughly 48 days after vaccination. This receptor was identified in a man between 50 and 59 years old who received an inactivated influenza vaccine. The V and J genes are TRBV6-6 and TRBJ1-2; 7 bases match TRBD1. Here the CDR3 reads CASSDRADGYTF. CDR3 bases: TGTGCCAGCAGCGACAGGGCGGATGGCTACACCTTC.